Sequencing of this TCR beta chain was carried out in a study of blood T cell repertoires in COVID-19. Across the study: From the United States, Italy and Spain came samples of acute and convalescent COVID-19. The cDNA or gDNA used as material had been derived from T cells, B-cell-depleted T cells, or PBMCs.

The V gene end was trimmed by 1 base and the J gene end by 2 bases; junction bases not matched to a gene: 8. CDR1 and CDR2 (germline): LGHNT, FRNRAP. The CDR3 contains 17 residues. Original processing methods: Reference gene primer amplification gave nucleated cell count estimates. The assay was immunoSEQ multiplex PCR, and TCRdb's table has in-frame clones only and misses some. V and J calls and clone size come straight from that table; D and trimming were deduced from the DNA. Altogether around 58,000 clones are present, nearly 90% being singletons, with the ten largest covering more than 10%. What was sequenced was peripheral blood. This rearrangement joins TRBV12-5 to TRBJ2-1; TRBD1 agrees at 7 bases. The clonotype comes from a man aged 55 to 70 with active COVID-19. The CDR3 DNA follows: TGTGCTAGTGGTTTGGGACAGGGTAGGAGGACCTACAATGAGCAGTTCTTC. Its translation: CASGLGQGRRTYNEQFF.